One TCR beta chain is described in this entry. The data are from a study of blood T cell repertoires in COVID-19. Study-level information: Specimens from acute and convalescent COVID-19 originated in the United States, Italy and Spain.

Per the study methods: Reference gene primer amplification gave estimated nucleated cell counts. Produced via immunoSEQ multiplex PCR; TCRdb's table is partial and in-frame only. Clonal size and the V and J genes are those of that table, whereas D and trimming came from the DNA. The table has roughly 190,000 clones, about four fifths seen once. The CDR3 is made up of 12 amino acids. Germline CDR1 and CDR2: SGHVS and FQNEAQ. Between the trimmed V and J ends, which lost 5 bases and 1 base, there was a span of 6 bases. Sample: PBMCs or T cells enriched from blood (not recorded which). This rearrangement joins TRBV7-8 to TRBJ2-7; D is ambiguous. This clonotype was obtained from a man in his forties who had recovered from COVID-19. The CDR3: CASSQTSYEQYF. The DNA of the CDR3 is TGTGCCAGCAGCCAAACTTCCTACGAGCAGTACTTC.